These 25 T cell receptor beta chains originate from one sample sequenced in a study of neurological immune-mediated disorders. TCRdb called the 5' RACE reads again in MiXCR, with one record for every CDR3 protein. Among some 65,000 distinct CDR3 sequences, more than 3.5% were seen once, and the ten largest hold roughly 2.6%. Sequenced input: PBMCs. Receptor source: a man aged 45-65 years with multiple sclerosis.

This clonotype showed up many times. The chain is built from TRBV3-1 and TRBJ1-5; D is unresolved. This CDR3 has 13 residues. The germline V gene encodes CDR1 LGHDT and CDR2 YNNKEL (reference sequence). Trimming took 0 bases from V and 6 from J, leaving 6 bases between them. CDR3 nucleotide sequence: TGTGCCAGCAGCCAAGATCTGGGTCAGCCCCAGCATTTT. This gives the protein CASSQDLGQPQHF.

This clonotype was seen at least ten times. The rearrangement uses TRBV6-1 and TRBJ2-1; no clear D gene. Germline values: CDR1 MNHNS, CDR2 SASEGT. This CDR3 spans 17 amino acids. V lost 2 bases to trimming and J lost 0 bases, with 14 bases between them. The CDR3 nucleotides read TGTGCCAGCAGTGAATACGGAGCAGCTAGCTCCTACAATGAGCAGTTCTTC. Protein: CASSEYGAASSYNEQFF.

This clonotype was recorded many times. This chain connects TRBV7-2 to TRBJ2-1; the D gene is possibly TRBD2 (6 bases). Looked up from germline, CDR1 is SGHTA and CDR2 is FQGNSA. V was shortened by 5 bases and J by 2 bases, with 13 bases between the two germline ends. This CDR3 is 15 amino acids long. Written as DNA, the CDR3 is TGTGCCAGCAGCCTTACACCGGGGGCCTACAATGAGCAGTTCTTC. Its translation: CASSLTPGAYNEQFF.

This clonotype was detected many times. The rearrangement joins TRBV7-2 to TRBJ2-2; D not certain. The CDR3 length is 14 residues. Germline assignment: CDR1 SGHTA and CDR2 FQGNSA. V lost 2 bases and J lost 3, with 7 bases in between. The CDR3 region is CASSLSGYTGELFF. The CDR3 region has the DNA TGTGCCAGCAGCTTAAGTGGTTACACCGGGGAGCTGTTTTTT. The complete variable domain, with remaining parts taken from reference TRBV7-2 and TRBJ2-2, reads GAGVSQSPSNKVTEKGKDVELRCDPISGHTALYWYRQSLGQGLEFLIYFQGNSAPDKSGLPSDRFSAERTGGSVSTLTIQRTQQEDSAVYLCASSLSGYTGELFFGEGSRLTVL.

This clonotype was seen ten or more times. The chain joins TRBV27 to TRBJ1-1; D gene ambiguous. Trimming cost V 3 bases and J 0 bases, with 8 bases left between them. This CDR3 region has 14 residues. CDR1 MNHEY and CDR2 SMNVEV come from the germline V gene (reference sequence). The CDR3 reads CASSFRGVNTEAFF. The CDR3 coding sequence is TGTGCCAGCAGTTTCCGCGGGGTGAACACTGAAGCTTTCTTT.

This clonotype was seen ten or more times. The chain employs TRBV5-1 and TRBJ1-2; 7 bases line up with TRBD1. Germline V gives CDR1 SGHRS, CDR2 YFSETQ. The CDR3 covers 15 residues. Trimming cost V 8 bases and J 0 bases; bases outside gene matches: 10. CDR3 region: CASHPTGRPNYGYTF. CDR3 bases: TGCGCCAGTCACCCGACAGGGCGTCCTAACTATGGCTACACCTTC.

The chain is built from TRBV18 and TRBJ1-2, with D possibly matching TRBD1 (5 bases). CDR1 and CDR2 (germline): KGHSH, LQKENI. Trimming cost V 5 bases and J 4 bases, with 11 bases left between them. The CDR3 covers 13 residues. DNA of the CDR3: TGTGCCAGCTCAAACGGACACGGCTATGGCTACACCTTC. Translating gives CASSNGHGYGYTF.

This clonotype has ten or more counts. This rearrangement joins TRBV28 to TRBJ2-7; 7 bases fit TRBD1. The germline gives CDR1 MDHEN, CDR2 SYDVKM. CDR3 length: 14 amino acids. V dropped 7 bases and J dropped 0; count of bases not matched to a gene: 6. Here the CDR3 reads CASKQDRSSYEQYV. The CDR3 nucleotides are TGTGCCAGCAAACAGGACAGGTCCTCCTACGAGCAGTACGTC.

This clonotype has at least ten counts. This CDR3 is CASSPGLAGGPQEQYF. As DNA, the CDR3 is TGTGCCAGCAGTCCAGGACTAGCGGGGGGGCCCCAAGAGCAGTACTTC. The rearrangement joins TRBV27 to TRBJ2-7, with 15 positions matching TRBD2. Germline-derived CDR1 and CDR2 are MNHEY and SMNVEV (reference sequence). Trimming cost V 5 bases and J 7 bases; bases outside gene matches: 9. The length of the CDR3 is 16 residues.

In this sample, this clonotype turned up many times. The V call is TRBV2, the J call TRBJ1-1; D gene ambiguous. V was shortened by 8 bases and J by 0 bases, with 10 bases between the two germline ends. Germline V gene data show CDR1 as SNHLY and CDR2 as FYNNEI. The CDR3 spans 13 residues. The chain's CDR3 is CASDRTLNTEAFF. CDR3 bases: TGTGCCAGCGACCGGACTTTGAACACTGAAGCTTTCTTT.

This clonotype has at least ten counts. The rearrangement links TRBV20-1 to TRBJ1-5; perhaps TRBD1 as D (5 bases). This CDR3 contains 17 residues. V shed 0 bases and J shed 1 base, with 16 bases lying between them. Per the germline V gene, CDR1 is DFQATT and CDR2 is SNEGSKA (reference sequence). The CDR3 coding sequence is TGCAGTGCTAGAGATCGGTTGAGGTCAGGGAGCAATCAGCCCCAGCATTTT. Amino acid sequence: CSARDRLRSGSNQPQHF.

The V and J genes are TRBV28 and TRBJ2-6; the match to TRBD1 covers 8 bases. The germline CDR1 and CDR2 sequences are MDHEN and SYDVKM. J gave up 2 bases and V 3 bases, and 6 bases lay outside the gene matches. This CDR3 is 17 amino acids long. CDR3 in DNA: TGTGCCAGCAGTTTCGGACAGGGCTCCCCTGGGGCCAACGTCCTGACTTTC. Residues: CASSFGQGSPGANVLTF.

This clonotype came up many times. The chain carries TRBV20-1 and TRBJ2-3; no clear D gene. Deletions cut 5 bases from V and 0 bases from J, with 9 bases between. Germline CDR1 DFQATT, CDR2 SNEGSKA (reference sequence). The CDR3 spans 13 residues. The CDR3 reads CSARPDSTDTQYF. DNA of the CDR3: TGCAGTGCTCGACCAGACAGCACAGATACGCAGTATTTT.

Many counts were recorded for this clonotype. The V gene is TRBV20-1, the J gene TRBJ1-2; no firm D call. Looked up from germline, CDR1 is DFQATT and CDR2 is SNEGSKA (reference sequence). This CDR3 is built from 12 residues. V was shortened by 6 bases and J by 7 bases, with 15 bases between the two germline ends. The CDR3 is CSAQIQPRGYTF. The DNA for the CDR3 is TGCAGTGCGCAAATACAACCCCGTGGCTACACCTTC.

This clonotype has only a few counts. The chain joins TRBV7-2 to TRBJ2-5; no clear D. CDR3 size: 14 residues. The V end was cut by 0 bases, the J end by 4 bases, with 9 bases between. The V gene's germline CDR1 is SGHTA and CDR2 FQGNSA. The CDR3 nucleotides are TGTGCCAGCAGCTTAGCTGGGATCGGAGAGACCCAGTACTTC. Amino acids: CASSLAGIGETQYF.

This clonotype has a handful of counts. The rearrangement joins TRBV6-1 to TRBJ2-7, with D possibly matching TRBD1 (6 bases). V lost 5 bases, J lost 4 bases, and 9 bases lay in between. Germline CDR1 and CDR2: MNHNS and SASEGT. CDR3 size: 12 residues. CDR3 nucleotide sequence: TGTGCCAGCAGTCGAACAGGGTACGAGCAGTACTTC. Amino acid sequence: CASSRTGYEQYF.

The sample holds many counts of this clonotype. Here the CDR3 DNA reads TGCGCCAGCAGCTTGGGCCCGGTCGGACGTAACTATGGCTACACCTTC. Translating gives CASSLGPVGRNYGYTF. The rearrangement uses TRBV5-1 and TRBJ1-2; D not resolved. Trimming stripped 0 bases from V and 1 base from J, with 13 bases between. The CDR3 is 16 amino acids. Germline CDR1 SGHRS, CDR2 YFSETQ.

This clonotype has at least ten counts. The rearrangement uses TRBV12-3 or TRBV12-4 and TRBJ2-2, with D perhaps TRBD2 (6 bases). V was cut by 7 bases and J by 1 base, with 13 bases left in between. The CDR3 length is 15 residues. The CDR3 bases are TGTGCCAGCACCAACGGGAGACTGAACACCGGGGAGCTGTTTTTT. Translation: CASTNGRLNTGELFF.

The sample holds a few counts of this clonotype. The V and J genes are TRBV27 and TRBJ2-7, with D possibly being TRBD2 (5 bases). Germline V lookup: CDR1 MNHEY, CDR2 SMNVEV (reference sequence). V lost 6 bases to trimming and J lost 1 base, with 10 bases between them. The CDR3 length is 13 residues. The CDR3 region is CASSHGVSYEQYF. Here the CDR3 DNA reads TGTGCCAGCAGCCACGGGGTGTCCTACGAGCAGTACTTC.

The chain employs TRBV7-9 and TRBJ1-5; 7 positions match TRBD1. Germline trimming cut 5 bases from V and 3 bases from J; bases unmatched to any gene: 7. CDR1 is SEHNR, CDR2 FQNEAQ, per germline (reference sequence). The CDR3 loop spans 15 amino acids. The CDR3 sequence is CASSNWGQSNQPQHF. CDR3 nucleotide sequence: TGTGCCAGCAGCAACTGGGGACAGTCCAATCAGCCCCAGCATTTT.

Ten or more counts support this clonotype. This chain connects TRBV20-1 to TRBJ1-1; D might be TRBD1 (5 bases). The CDR3 totals 14 residues. The V gene's germline CDR1 is DFQATT and CDR2 SNEGSKA (reference sequence). The V gene lost 1 base and the J gene lost 5 bases, with 14 bases spanning the gap. The CDR3 loop reads CSARVAGVETEAFF. The CDR3 DNA reads TGCAGTGCTAGAGTGGCGGGGGTAGAGACTGAAGCTTTCTTT.

This clonotype was seen many times. The CDR3 here is CASSESYLAGDPTGELFF. DNA for the CDR3: TGCGCCAGCAGTGAGTCCTATCTAGCGGGGGACCCCACCGGGGAGCTGTTTTTT. J is TRBJ2-2 and V is TRBV10-2, with 10 bases fitting TRBD2. The germline CDR1 and CDR2 sequences are WSHSY and SAAADI. Trimming took 0 bases from V and 4 from J; bases not matched to a gene: 8. This CDR3 region has 18 residues.

This clonotype was observed at least ten times. The chain links TRBV20-1 to TRBJ1-5, with D unclear. V shed 0 bases and J shed 7 bases, with 10 bases lying between them. Per germline, CDR1 DFQATT and CDR2 SNEGSKA (reference sequence). This CDR3 is 13 amino acids long. CDR3 nucleotides: TGCAGTGCTAGAGATGCGGGAGGCCAGCCCCAGCATTTT. Its translation is CSARDAGGQPQHF.

This clonotype was seen ten or more times. The chain joins TRBV7-2 to TRBJ2-1, with 14 bases aligning to TRBD2. Trimming took 5 bases from V and 2 from J; bases not matched to a gene: 2. Germline-derived CDR1 and CDR2 are SGHTA and FQGNSA. This CDR3 spans 16 amino acids. The CDR3 DNA reads TGTGCCAGCAGCCAGACTAGCGGGGGGGCCTACAATGAGCAGTTCTTC. It yields the protein CASSQTSGGAYNEQFF.

This clonotype was recorded at least ten times. The chain has TRBV5-8 and TRBJ2-1; a weak D match, TRBD1 (5 bases). The germline V and J ends were trimmed by 0 bases and 15 bases, with 16 bases remaining between them. From germline, CDR1 is SGHTS and CDR2 YDEGEE. This CDR3 has 13 amino acids. The chain's CDR3 is CASSLVRAERLFF. The CDR3 region has the DNA TGTGCCAGCAGCTTGGTCAGGGCAGAGAGGTTGTTCTTC.